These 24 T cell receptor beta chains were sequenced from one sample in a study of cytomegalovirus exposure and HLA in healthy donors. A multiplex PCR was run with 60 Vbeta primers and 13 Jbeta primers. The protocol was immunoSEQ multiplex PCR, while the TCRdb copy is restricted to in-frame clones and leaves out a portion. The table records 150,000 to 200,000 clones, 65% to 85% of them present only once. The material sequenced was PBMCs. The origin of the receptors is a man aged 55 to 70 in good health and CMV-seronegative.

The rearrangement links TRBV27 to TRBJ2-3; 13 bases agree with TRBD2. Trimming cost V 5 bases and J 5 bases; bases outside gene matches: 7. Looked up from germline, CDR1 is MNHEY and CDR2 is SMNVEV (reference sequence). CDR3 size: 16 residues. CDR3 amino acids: CASSPLAGGQGDTQYF. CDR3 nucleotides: TGTGCCAGCAGTCCACTAGCGGGGGGGCAAGGAGATACGCAGTATTTT.

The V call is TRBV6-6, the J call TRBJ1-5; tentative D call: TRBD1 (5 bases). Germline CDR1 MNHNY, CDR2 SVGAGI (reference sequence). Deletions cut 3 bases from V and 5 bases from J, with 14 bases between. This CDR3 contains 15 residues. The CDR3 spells CASSYGGVGDQPQHF. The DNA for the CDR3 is TGTGCCAGCAGTTATGGGGGGGTCGGGGATCAGCCCCAGCATTTT.

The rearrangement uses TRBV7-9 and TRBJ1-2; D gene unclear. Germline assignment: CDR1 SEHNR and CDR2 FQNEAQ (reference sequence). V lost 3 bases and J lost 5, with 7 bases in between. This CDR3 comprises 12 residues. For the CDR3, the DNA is TGTGCCAGCAGCTTTTCAGATTATGGCTACACCTTC. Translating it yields CASSFSDYGYTF.

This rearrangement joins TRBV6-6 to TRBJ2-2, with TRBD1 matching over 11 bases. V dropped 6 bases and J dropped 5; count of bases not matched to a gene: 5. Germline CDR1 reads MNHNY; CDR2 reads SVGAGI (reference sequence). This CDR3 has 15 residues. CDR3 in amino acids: CASRRGQGATGELFF. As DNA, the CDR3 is TGTGCCAGCAGACGAGGACAGGGGGCGACCGGGGAGCTGTTTTTT.

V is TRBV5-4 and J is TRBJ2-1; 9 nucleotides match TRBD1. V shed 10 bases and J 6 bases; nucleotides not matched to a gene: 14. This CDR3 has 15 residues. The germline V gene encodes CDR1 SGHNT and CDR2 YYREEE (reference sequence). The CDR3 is CALTTPDRGLNEQFF. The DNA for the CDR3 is TGTGCCCTCACCACACCGGACAGGGGACTCAATGAGCAGTTCTTC.

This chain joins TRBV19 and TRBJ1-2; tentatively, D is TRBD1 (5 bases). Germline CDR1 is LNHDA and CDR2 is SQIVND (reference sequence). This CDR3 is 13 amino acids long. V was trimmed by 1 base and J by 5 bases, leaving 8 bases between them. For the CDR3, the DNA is TGTGCCAGTAGTATAGGGGGCGAGTATGGCTACACCTTC. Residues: CASSIGGEYGYTF.

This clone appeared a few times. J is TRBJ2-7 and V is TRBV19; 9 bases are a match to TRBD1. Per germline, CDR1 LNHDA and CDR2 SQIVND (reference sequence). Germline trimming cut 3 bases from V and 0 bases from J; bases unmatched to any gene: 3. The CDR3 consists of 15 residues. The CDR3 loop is CASSIQTGGSYEQYF. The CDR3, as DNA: TGTGCCAGTAGTATCCAGACAGGGGGCTCCTACGAGCAGTACTTC.

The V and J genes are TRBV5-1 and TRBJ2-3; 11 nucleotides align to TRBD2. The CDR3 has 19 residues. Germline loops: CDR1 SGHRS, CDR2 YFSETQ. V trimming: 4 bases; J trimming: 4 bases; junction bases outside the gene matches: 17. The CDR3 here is CASSPQGVVAGGPPDTQYF. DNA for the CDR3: TGCGCCAGCAGCCCTCAAGGGGTGGTAGCGGGAGGGCCCCCAGATACGCAGTATTTT. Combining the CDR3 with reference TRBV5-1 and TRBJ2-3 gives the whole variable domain KAGVTQTPRYLIKTRGQQVTLSCSPISGHRSVSWYQQTPGQGLQFLFEYFSETQRNKGNFPGRFSGRQFSNSRSEMNVSTLELGDSALYLCASSPQGVVAGGPPDTQYFGPGTRLTVL.

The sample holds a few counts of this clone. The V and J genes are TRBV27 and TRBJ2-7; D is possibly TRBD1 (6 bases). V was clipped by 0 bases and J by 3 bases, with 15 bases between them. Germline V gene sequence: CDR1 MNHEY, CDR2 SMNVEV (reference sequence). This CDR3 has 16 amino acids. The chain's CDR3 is CASSLSGQGFLYEQYF. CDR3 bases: TGTGCCAGCAGTTTATCTGGGCAGGGGTTTCTCTACGAGCAGTACTTC.

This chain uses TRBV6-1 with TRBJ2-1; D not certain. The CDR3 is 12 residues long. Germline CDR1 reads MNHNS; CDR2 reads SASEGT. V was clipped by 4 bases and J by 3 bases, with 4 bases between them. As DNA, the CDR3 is TGTGCCAGCAGTGGTTACTACAATGAGCAGTTCTTC. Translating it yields CASSGYYNEQFF.

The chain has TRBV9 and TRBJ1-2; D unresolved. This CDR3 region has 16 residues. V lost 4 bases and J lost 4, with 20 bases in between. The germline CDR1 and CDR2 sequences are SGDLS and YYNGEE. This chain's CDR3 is CASSPRGEVLFYGYTF. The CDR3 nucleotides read TGTGCCAGCAGCCCGCGGGGAGAAGTCCTTTTCTATGGCTACACCTTC.

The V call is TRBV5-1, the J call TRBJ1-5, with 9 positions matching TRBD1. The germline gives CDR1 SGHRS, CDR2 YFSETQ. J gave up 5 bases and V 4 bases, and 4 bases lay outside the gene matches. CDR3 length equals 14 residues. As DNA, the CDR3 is TGCGCCAGCAGCCCCGGGACAGGGCATCAGCCCCAGCATTTT. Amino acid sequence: CASSPGTGHQPQHF.

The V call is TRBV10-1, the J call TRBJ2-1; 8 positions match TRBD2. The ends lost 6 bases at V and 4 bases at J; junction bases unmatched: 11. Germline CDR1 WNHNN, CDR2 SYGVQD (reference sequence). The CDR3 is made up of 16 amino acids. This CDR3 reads CASSDHSGTFYNEQFF. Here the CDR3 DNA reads TGCGCCAGCAGCGACCATAGCGGGACCTTTTACAATGAGCAGTTCTTC.

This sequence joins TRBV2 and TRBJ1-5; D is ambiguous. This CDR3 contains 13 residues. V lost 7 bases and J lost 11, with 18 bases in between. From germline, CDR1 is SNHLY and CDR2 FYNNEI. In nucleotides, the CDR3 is TGTGCCAGCAACTCTATTCCCGGGAGGACCCAGCATTTT. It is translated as CASNSIPGRTQHF. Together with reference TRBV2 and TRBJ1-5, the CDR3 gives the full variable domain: EPEVTQTPSHQVTQMGQEVILRCVPISNHLYFYWYRQILGQKVEFLVSFYNNEISEKSEIFDDQFSVERPDGSNFTLKIRSTKLEDSAMYFCASNSIPGRTQHFGDGTRLSIL.

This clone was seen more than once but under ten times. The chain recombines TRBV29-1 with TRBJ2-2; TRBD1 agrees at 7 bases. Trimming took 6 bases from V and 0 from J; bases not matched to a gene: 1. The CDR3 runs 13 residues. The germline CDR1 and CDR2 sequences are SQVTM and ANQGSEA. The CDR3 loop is CSVGQANTGELFF. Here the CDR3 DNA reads TGCAGCGTCGGACAGGCGAACACCGGGGAGCTGTTTTTT.

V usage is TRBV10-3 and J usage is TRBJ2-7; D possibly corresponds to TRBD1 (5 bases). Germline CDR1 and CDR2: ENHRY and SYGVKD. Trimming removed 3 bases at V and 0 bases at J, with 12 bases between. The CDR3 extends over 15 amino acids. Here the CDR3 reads CAISEGARSSYEQYF. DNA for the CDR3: TGTGCCATCAGTGAAGGGGCTAGAAGCTCCTACGAGCAGTACTTC.

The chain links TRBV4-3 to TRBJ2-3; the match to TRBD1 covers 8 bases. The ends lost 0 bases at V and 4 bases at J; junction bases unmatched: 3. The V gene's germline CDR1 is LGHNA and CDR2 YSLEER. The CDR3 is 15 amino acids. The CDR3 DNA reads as TGCGCCAGCAGCCAAGAGGACAGGGTCTCAGATACGCAGTATTTT. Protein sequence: CASSQEDRVSDTQYF.

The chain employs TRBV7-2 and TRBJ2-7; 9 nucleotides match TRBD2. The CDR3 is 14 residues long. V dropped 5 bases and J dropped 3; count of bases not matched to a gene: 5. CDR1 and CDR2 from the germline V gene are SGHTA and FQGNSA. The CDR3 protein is CASSGVAGVYEQYF. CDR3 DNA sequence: TGTGCCAGCAGCGGAGTAGCGGGAGTCTACGAGCAGTACTTC.

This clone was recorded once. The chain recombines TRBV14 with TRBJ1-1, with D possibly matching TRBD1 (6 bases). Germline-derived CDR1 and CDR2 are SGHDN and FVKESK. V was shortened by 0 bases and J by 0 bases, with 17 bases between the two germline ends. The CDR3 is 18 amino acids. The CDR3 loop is CASSQDGLGAGVNTEAFF. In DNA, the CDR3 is TGTGCCAGCAGCCAAGATGGACTCGGGGCAGGGGTGAACACTGAAGCTTTCTTT.

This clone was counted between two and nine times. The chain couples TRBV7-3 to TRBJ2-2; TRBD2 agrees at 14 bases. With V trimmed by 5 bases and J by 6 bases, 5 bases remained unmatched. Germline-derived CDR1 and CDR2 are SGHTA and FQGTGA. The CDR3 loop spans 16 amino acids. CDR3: CASSPPTSGGAGELFF. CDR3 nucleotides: TGTGCCAGCAGCCCCCCGACTAGCGGGGGGGCCGGGGAGCTGTTTTTT.

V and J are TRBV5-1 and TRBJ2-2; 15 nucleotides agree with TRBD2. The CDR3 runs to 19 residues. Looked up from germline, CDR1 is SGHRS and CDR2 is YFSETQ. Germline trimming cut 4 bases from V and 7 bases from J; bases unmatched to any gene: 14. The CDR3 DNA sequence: TGCGCCAGCAGCCGGACTAGCGGGAGGGCCTCTGTAAGATACGGGGAGCTGTTTTTT. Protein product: CASSRTSGRASVRYGELFF.

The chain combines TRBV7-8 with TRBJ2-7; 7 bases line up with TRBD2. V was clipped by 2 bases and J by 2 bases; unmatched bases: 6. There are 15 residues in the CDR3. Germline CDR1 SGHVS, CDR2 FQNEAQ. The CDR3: CASSLNSGPTYEQYF. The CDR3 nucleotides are TGTGCCAGCAGCTTAAATAGCGGGCCAACCTACGAGCAGTACTTC. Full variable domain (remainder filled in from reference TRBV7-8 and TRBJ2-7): GAGVSQSPRYKVAKRGQDVALRCDPISGHVSLFWYQQALGQGPEFLTYFQNEAQLDKSGLPSDRFFAERPEGSVSTLKIQRTQQEDSAVYLCASSLNSGPTYEQYFGPGTRLTVT.

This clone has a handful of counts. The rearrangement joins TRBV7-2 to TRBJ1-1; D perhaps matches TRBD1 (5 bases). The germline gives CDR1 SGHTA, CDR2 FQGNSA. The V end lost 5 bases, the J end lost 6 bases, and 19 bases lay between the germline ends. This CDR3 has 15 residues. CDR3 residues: CASSNPGEGFPEAFF. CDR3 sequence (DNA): TGTGCCAGCAGCAATCCGGGGGAGGGCTTTCCTGAAGCTTTCTTT.

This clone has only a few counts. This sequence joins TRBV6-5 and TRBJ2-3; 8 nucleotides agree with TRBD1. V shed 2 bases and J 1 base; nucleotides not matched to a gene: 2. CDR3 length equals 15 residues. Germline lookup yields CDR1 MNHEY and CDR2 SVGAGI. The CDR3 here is CASSYQGAGTDTQYF. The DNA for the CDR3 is TGTGCCAGCAGTTACCAGGGGGCGGGCACAGATACGCAGTATTTT.